This passage covers 9 T cell receptor beta chains from one sample sequenced in a study of blood T cell repertoires in COVID-19 (dated by TCRdb to 2020 to 2021). The library was made by the immunoSEQ multiplex PCR assay. TCRdb obtained this table from immuneACCESS and retained in-frame rearrangements with V and J assigned. These tables miss some clones; where compared with another copy, unresolved V genes account for less than half of the shortfall, and the remainder is unexplained. This sample comprises 35,000 to 55,000 clones, roughly nine tenths of them detected only once. The top ten clones comprise less than 20% of the sample. Input material: peripheral blood. These receptors originate from a man in his 70s with active COVID-19.

The V gene is TRBV19, the J gene TRBJ2-6, with 10 bases that match TRBD1. CDR3 length: 18 amino acids. The V segment lost 7 bases and the J segment 2 bases; nucleotides outside the gene matches: 11. The germline V gene has CDR1 LNHDA and CDR2 SQIVND (reference sequence). The CDR3 coding sequence is TGTGCCAGTAAAAGAACCACCGGGACAGGGGCTGGGGCCAACGTCCTGACTTTC. This gives the protein CASKRTTGTGAGANVLTF.

The V gene is TRBV19, the J gene TRBJ1-2, with a possible D match to TRBD1 (5 bases). CDR1 LNHDA and CDR2 SQIVND come from the germline V gene (reference sequence). Trimming left V 3 bases short and J 4 bases short, with 18 bases between. The CDR3 totals 16 residues. The CDR3 nucleotides read TGTGCCAGTAGTATTTCCTTGGGGGGACTCCTCTATGGCTACACCTTC. Its protein product is CASSISLGGLLYGYTF.

The V and J genes are TRBV15 and TRBJ1-3, with D perhaps TRBD1 (5 bases). V shed 1 base and J shed 2 bases, with 9 bases lying between them. CDR1 and CDR2 (germline): LNHNV, YYDKDF (reference sequence). CDR3 size: 15 residues. CDR3 sequence reads: CATSRAGRAGNTIYF. CDR3 nucleotide sequence: TGTGCCACCAGCAGAGCCGGCAGGGCTGGAAACACCATATATTTT.

This clone showed up just a few times. The V and J genes are TRBV6-2 or TRBV6-3 and TRBJ2-7, with D possibly being TRBD1 (6 bases). CDR1 and CDR2 from the germline V gene are MNHEY and SVGEGT. V gave up 3 bases and J gave up 1 base, with 7 bases separating them. There are 13 residues in the CDR3. The DNA of the CDR3 is TGTGCCAGCAGTTATACAGGGTCCTACGAGCAGTACTTC. This gives the protein CASSYTGSYEQYF.

The chain combines TRBV12-3 or TRBV12-4 with TRBJ1-5, with D unresolved. The CDR3 is 13 amino acids. The V and J ends lost 3 bases and 9 bases respectively, with 12 bases between them. CDR3 nucleotide sequence: TGTGCCAGCAGTTTCACAGTCAGACGGCCCCAGCATTTT. This codes for CASSFTVRRPQHF.

The chain carries TRBV13 and TRBJ1-1, with D uncertain. From germline, CDR1 is PRHDT and CDR2 FYEKMQ (reference sequence). The CDR3 length is 16 residues. V was pared by 2 bases and J by 0 bases, with 13 bases between. The CDR3 loop reads CASSLYSRGMNTEAFF. The CDR3 DNA reads as TGTGCCAGCAGCTTATATTCGCGGGGTATGAACACTGAAGCTTTCTTT.

V and J are TRBV25-1 and TRBJ1-2, with 9 nucleotides matching TRBD1. The CDR3 loop spans 15 amino acids. Germline CDR1 reads MGHDK; CDR2 reads SYGVNS. V trimming: 0 bases; J trimming: 8 bases; junction bases outside the gene matches: 7. The CDR3 region has the DNA TGTGCCAGCAGTGAATATCCAGACAGGGGGAGGGGCTACACCTTC. As protein: CASSEYPDRGRGYTF.

The chain couples TRBV29-1 to TRBJ2-5; possible D gene TRBD2, 6 bases. Trimming removed 4 bases from V and 3 bases from J, with 9 bases in between. The CDR3 contains 12 residues. The germline gives CDR1 SQVTM, CDR2 ANQGSEA. CDR3 bases: TGCAGCGTTGTCACGGGGGAAGAGACCCAGTACTTC. It translates to CSVVTGEETQYF.

This chain uses TRBV7-2 with TRBJ1-3, with D maybe TRBD1 (6 bases). The CDR3 loop spans 13 amino acids. Trimming took 5 bases from V and 4 from J, leaving 9 bases between them. Germline V gene sequence: CDR1 SGHTA, CDR2 FQGNSA. This CDR3 is CASSDRTGNTIYF. The CDR3 DNA reads as TGTGCCAGCAGCGACAGGACGGGAAACACCATATATTTT. The full variable domain, in which reference TRBV7-2 and TRBJ1-3 provide the parts outside the CDR3, is GAGVSQSPSNKVTEKGKDVELRCDPISGHTALYWYRQSLGQGLEFLIYFQGNSAPDKSGLPSDRFSAERTGGSVSTLTIQRTQQEDSAVYLCASSDRTGNTIYFGEGSWLTVV.